In its sample, the clone carrying this TCR beta chain was seen many times. What it binds is not known. The sample comes from a study of CD8 T cells in ankylosing spondylitis. Study conclusions and caveats: Seemingly characteristic of ankylosing spondylitis blood was a TCR beta motif consisting of under 10 highly homologous variants. Before this, some motif variants had been reported in reactive arthritis synovial fluid and blood. Matched synovial fluid from ankylosing spondylitis patients was reported to be enriched for disease-linked clones.

Trimming removed 5 bases from V and 4 bases from J, with 20 bases in between. The CDR3 is made up of 16 amino acids. Germline CDR1 reads SEHNR; CDR2 reads FQNEAQ (reference sequence). TCR beta libraries were made by quantitative 5'-RACE with molecular barcodes. In TCRdb, the 5' RACE reads were re-called with MiXCR into one record per CDR3 protein. Here the sample spans about 210,000 distinct CDR3 sequences, 7.3% being singletons. This TCR came from a male donor with ankylosing spondylitis. The chain has TRBV7-9 and TRBJ1-2; D possibly corresponds to TRBD1 (6 bases). The sequencing sample was made of blood, either unsorted or a sorted T cell fraction (not recorded which). The CDR3 nucleotides are TGTGCCAGCAGCGTTTCAGGGGCGGAGACATTCTATGGCTACACCTTC. It yields the protein CASSVSGAETFYGYTF.